The 31 T cell receptor beta chains below were found in one sample sequenced in a study of PD-1 blockade in classical Hodgkin lymphoma. Profiling relied on immunoSEQ multiplex PCR, and the TCRdb table lists in-frame clones only, not all of them. The sample lists about 36,000 clones; 69% were seen once. Every patient was affected by relapse after autologous stem cell transplantation, while exposure to brentuximab vedotin was not uniform. The source material was peripheral blood mononuclear cells (PBMCs), sampled before the second cycle of nivolumab. Receptors were obtained from a human donor with classical Hodgkin lymphoma.

CDR3: CASSPGPLNTEAFF. The CDR3 DNA is TGTGCCAGCAGTCCCGGTCCCCTGAACACTGAAGCTTTCTTT. V is TRBV7-9 and J is TRBJ1-1; D uncertain. V dropped 6 bases and J dropped 0 bases, with 11 bases sitting between them. Germline lookup yields CDR1 SEHNR and CDR2 FQNEAQ (reference sequence). The CDR3 is 14 residues long.

V is TRBV7-2 and J is TRBJ2-7; 11 nucleotides agree with TRBD2. V dropped 7 bases and J dropped 2; count of bases not matched to a gene: 4. This CDR3 has 14 residues. Germline V gene lookup returns CDR1 SGHTA and CDR2 FQGNSA. CDR3 in amino acids: CASTPGLAAYEQYF. In nucleotides, the CDR3 is TGTGCCAGCACCCCGGGACTAGCGGCCTACGAGCAGTACTTC.

This chain joins TRBV29-1 and TRBJ1-1, with a weak D call TRBD1 (6 bases). V lost 8 bases, J lost 8 bases, and 18 bases lay in between. This CDR3 contains 12 residues. Germline V gene sequence: CDR1 SQVTM, CDR2 ANQGSEA. CDR3 DNA sequence: TGCAGCACCAGGGACATCCGACCAGAAGCTTTCTTT. Its protein is CSTRDIRPEAFF.

The CDR3 region is CATRIGGRSTGELFF. CDR3 nucleotide sequence: TGTGCCACCAGGATTGGAGGGAGGTCTACCGGGGAGCTGTTTTTT. This chain uses TRBV15 with TRBJ2-2; tentative D call: TRBD2 (6 bases). Between the trimmed V and J ends, which lost 6 bases and 5 bases, there was a span of 16 bases. CDR3 size: 15 residues. The V gene's germline CDR1 is LNHNV and CDR2 YYDKDF (reference sequence).

The chain carries TRBV6-6 and TRBJ1-1, with unresolved D. This CDR3 contains 11 residues. V was pared by 10 bases and J by 8 bases, with 14 bases between. Germline values: CDR1 MNHNY, CDR2 SVGAGI (reference sequence). CDR3 residues: CATLGVREAFF. CDR3 nucleotide sequence: TGTGCCACTCTGGGAGTCCGGGAAGCTTTCTTT.

This clone was observed a handful of times. This chain links TRBV11-3 with TRBJ1-1; the D gene is possibly TRBD1 (6 bases). In germline, CDR1 is SGHNT, CDR2 YENEEA. V lost 1 base and J lost 5, with 17 bases in between. The CDR3 is 16 residues long. The CDR3 here is CASSLVLGGPSTEAFF. The CDR3 coding sequence is TGTGCCAGCAGCTTAGTTTTGGGGGGCCCGTCGACTGAAGCTTTCTTT.

The CDR3 spells CASSSSTSYEQYF. In DNA, the CDR3 is TGCGCCAGCAGCTCCTCAACTAGCTACGAGCAGTACTTC. The chain uses TRBV5-1 and TRBJ2-7; perhaps TRBD2 as D (5 bases). CDR3 size: 13 residues. V was pared by 3 bases and J by 3 bases, with 10 bases between. Germline V gene data show CDR1 as SGHRS and CDR2 as YFSETQ.

The V gene is TRBV28, the J gene TRBJ1-2, with D perhaps matching TRBD1 (6 bases). CDR3 length: 15 residues. Trimming stripped 6 bases from V and 2 bases from J, with 16 bases between. Germline CDR1 MDHEN, CDR2 SYDVKM. The CDR3 nucleotides read TGTGCCAGCAGGGGTTCACTGGGGGCGAACTATGGCTACACCTTC. Protein product: CASRGSLGANYGYTF.

This sequence joins TRBV19 and TRBJ2-1; tentative D call: TRBD2 (5 bases). The germline CDR1 and CDR2 sequences are LNHDA and SQIVND (reference sequence). Trimming stripped 6 bases from V and 0 bases from J, with 21 bases between. This CDR3 contains 18 residues. The CDR3 DNA follows: TGTGCCAGTAGCCGGCGCGGGTACCTTTTACCCTCCTACAATGAGCAGTTCTTC. This gives the protein CASSRRGYLLPSYNEQFF.

The chain links TRBV2 to TRBJ1-5; a weak D match, TRBD1 (5 bases). Trimming took 7 bases from V and 2 from J, leaving 9 bases between them. Germline lookup yields CDR1 SNHLY and CDR2 FYNNEI. CDR3 length equals 13 residues. The CDR3 loop reads CASKRGRNQPQHF. The CDR3 nucleotides are TGTGCCAGCAAAAGGGGACGCAATCAGCCCCAGCATTTT.

The chain is built from TRBV19 and TRBJ2-1; 10 nucleotides agree with TRBD1. In germline, CDR1 is LNHDA, CDR2 SQIVND (reference sequence). J lost 0 bases, V lost 7 bases, and 6 bases had no gene match. CDR3 length: 16 amino acids. The CDR3 nucleotides are TGTGCCAGTAATGATCGGACAGGGGGCTCCTACAATGAGCAGTTCTTC. It encodes CASNDRTGGSYNEQFF.

This sequence joins TRBV5-5 and TRBJ2-7; a possible D gene is TRBD2 (6 bases). The germline V gene has CDR1 SGHKS and CDR2 YYEKEE (reference sequence). The CDR3 extends over 14 amino acids. Trimming shortened V by 1 base and J by 7 bases, and 15 bases separated the two germline ends. The CDR3 protein is CASSLSGREEEQYF. As DNA, the CDR3 is TGTGCCAGCAGCTTGAGTGGCAGGGAGGAGGAGCAGTACTTC.

The chain links TRBV5-4 to TRBJ1-1; D ambiguous. The CDR3 is 15 amino acids. Germline V CDR1 and CDR2: SGHNT, YYREEE (reference sequence). The V end lost 4 bases, the J end lost 0 bases, and 13 bases lay between the germline ends. CDR3 protein: CASSPVDGMNTEAFF. CDR3 sequence (DNA): TGTGCCAGCAGCCCTGTTGATGGGATGAACACTGAAGCTTTCTTT.

This chain uses TRBV21-1 with TRBJ2-7; the table's TRBD1 call for D was not verified on the DNA. TRBV21-1 is an annotated pseudogene. This CDR3 contains 16 residues. CDR3 amino acids: CASSNAGTGLSYEQYF. The CDR3 DNA reads as TGTGCCAGCAGCAACGCCGGGACAGGCCTATCCTACGAGCAGTACTTC.

This clone was counted between two and nine times. The V call is TRBV4-2, the J call TRBJ2-5, with a tentative D call TRBD2 (5 bases). The CDR3 contains 13 residues. Germline V CDR1 and CDR2: LGHNA, YNFKEQ. Trimming shortened V by 3 bases and J by 3 bases, and 8 bases separated the two germline ends. CDR3 residues: CASSQRVKETQYF. The CDR3 region has the DNA TGTGCCAGCAGCCAGCGGGTTAAAGAGACCCAGTACTTC.

The chain links TRBV6-5 to TRBJ2-7, with 12 bases identical to TRBD1. CDR1 and CDR2 from the germline V gene are MNHEY and SVGAGI. V shed 7 bases and J 9 bases; nucleotides not matched to a gene: 13. The CDR3 contains 15 residues. The CDR3 sequence is CASTPGGQGAILQYF. DNA of the CDR3: TGTGCCAGCACCCCAGGGGGACAGGGGGCGATACTGCAGTACTTC.

The V and J genes are TRBV5-1 and TRBJ2-1; D is unclear. Germline CDR1 SGHRS, CDR2 YFSETQ. This CDR3 is built from 15 residues. V was shortened by 4 bases and J by 7 bases, with 18 bases between the two germline ends. The chain's CDR3 is CASSDGQALRNEQFF. The CDR3 DNA reads as TGCGCCAGCAGCGACGGCCAGGCCTTGAGGAATGAGCAGTTCTTC.

The rearrangement joins TRBV6-5 to TRBJ1-1; no definite D call. The CDR3 is made up of 14 amino acids. Trimming cost V 10 bases and J 3 bases, with 18 bases left between them. Germline V gene lookup returns CDR1 MNHEY and CDR2 SVGAGI. The CDR3 DNA sequence: TGTGCCACCTCGAGGGTTCCCCGTGACACTGAAGCTTTCTTT. Its translation: CATSRVPRDTEAFF.

V is TRBV10-3 and J is TRBJ2-7, with 8 nucleotides matching TRBD1. The CDR3 has 13 amino acids. J was trimmed by 6 bases and V by 5 bases; bases with no gene match: 6. Germline CDR1 and CDR2: ENHRY and SYGVKD. The CDR3 loop is CAISPTTGGEQYF. The DNA of the CDR3 is TGTGCCATCAGTCCTACAACAGGGGGCGAGCAGTACTTC.

This chain uses TRBV27 with TRBJ2-2; 11 bases are a match to TRBD2. The junction had 1 base not matched to a gene; V was cut back by 4 bases and J by 3 bases. Germline CDR1 MNHEY, CDR2 SMNVEV (reference sequence). The length of the CDR3 is 15 residues. This CDR3 reads CASSWTSGYTGELFF. The DNA for the CDR3 is TGTGCCAGCAGTTGGACTAGCGGGTACACCGGGGAGCTGTTTTTT.

This clone appeared a single time. The V gene is TRBV7-9, the J gene TRBJ2-3; 8 positions match TRBD2. The J segment lost 1 base and the V segment lost 5 bases, leaving 8 bases of the junction unmatched. Germline CDR1 SEHNR, CDR2 FQNEAQ (reference sequence). CDR3 size: 16 residues. CDR3 sequence: CASSPVISGGTDTQYF. In nucleotides, the CDR3 is TGTGCCAGCAGCCCGGTGATTAGCGGGGGCACAGATACGCAGTATTTT.

The V call is TRBV10-2, the J call TRBJ2-2; 9 bases align to TRBD2. CDR3 length: 18 residues. The ends lost 7 bases at V and 6 bases at J; junction bases unmatched: 18. Germline V gives CDR1 WSHSY, CDR2 SAAADI. CDR3 in amino acids: CASNDPSGAQGLAGELFF. For the CDR3, the DNA is TGCGCCAGCAACGACCCTAGCGGGGCCCAGGGTTTGGCCGGGGAGCTGTTTTTT.

The gene calls are TRBV7-9 and TRBJ1-4, with 7 bases aligning to TRBD1. Germline CDR1 reads SEHNR; CDR2 reads FQNEAQ (reference sequence). There are 16 residues in the CDR3. The trim removed 4 bases at V and 10 bases at J, leaving 15 bases unmatched. DNA for the CDR3: TGTGCCAGCAGCTCTACAAACACACAGGGGAGGGGAAAACTGTTTTTT. Translating gives CASSSTNTQGRGKLFF. Complete variable domain (other parts from reference TRBV7-9 and TRBJ1-4): DTGVSQNPRHKITKRGQNVTFRCDPISEHNRLYWYRQTLGQGPEFLTYFQNEAQLEKSRLLSDRFSAERPKGSFSTLEIQRTEQGDSAMYLCASSSTNTQGRGKLFFGSGTQLSVL.

This clone appeared a single time. CDR3 in amino acids: CASSENPTGRYNSPLHF. Here the CDR3 DNA reads TGTGCCAGCAGTGAGAACCCAACGGGGAGGTATAATTCACCCCTCCACTTT. The chain joins TRBV25-1 to TRBJ1-6; D is unresolved. CDR1 and CDR2 (germline): MGHDK, SYGVNS. V lost 3 bases and J lost 4, with 16 bases in between. The CDR3 runs to 17 residues.

This clone was picked up one time. The CDR3 reads CASSSWGQENSPLHF. The CDR3 coding sequence is TGTGCCAGCAGCTCATGGGGACAGGAAAATTCACCCCTCCACTTT. The chain uses TRBV7-2 and TRBJ1-6, with TRBD1 identical over 8 bases. The CDR3 has 15 residues. Unmatched junction bases numbered 6, after V lost 4 bases and J lost 7 bases. CDR1 is SGHTA and CDR2 is FQGNSA in the germline V gene.

This chain joins TRBV7-9 and TRBJ1-2, with D maybe TRBD1 (6 bases). Germline assignment: CDR1 SEHNR and CDR2 FQNEAQ (reference sequence). This CDR3 region has 11 residues. The CDR3 DNA is TGTGCAGGGGGGAGGGAACTTGGCTACACCTTC. Protein: CAGGRELGYTF.

CDR3 region: CASSLPGTGGFNEQFF. CDR3 DNA: TGTGCCAGCAGCTTGCCCGGGACAGGGGGCTTCAATGAGCAGTTCTTC. This sequence joins TRBV5-4 and TRBJ2-1; 12 nucleotides agree with TRBD1. Per germline, CDR1 SGHNT and CDR2 YYREEE (reference sequence). CDR3 size: 16 residues. Unmatched junction bases numbered 5, after V lost 1 base and J lost 6 bases.

The J gene is TRBJ2-1, the V gene TRBV29-1, with 9 bases aligning to TRBD1. The length of the CDR3 is 14 residues. In germline, CDR1 is SQVTM, CDR2 ANQGSEA. With 1 base clipped from V and 6 bases from J, the junction kept 4 bases outside the gene matches. CDR3 DNA: TGCAGCGTTGAAGGGACAGGGGTTATCAATGAGCAGTTCTTC. Encoded protein: CSVEGTGVINEQFF.

The chain uses TRBV5-4 and TRBJ1-3; D might be TRBD1 (5 bases). Germline V CDR1 and CDR2: SGHNT, YYREEE (reference sequence). CDR3 length: 16 residues. V dropped 6 bases and J dropped 2 bases, with 18 bases sitting between them. The CDR3 bases are TGTGCCAGCACGCATGACGAGGGGCTTCCTGGAAACACCATATATTTT. Translating it yields CASTHDEGLPGNTIYF.

This clone was seen a few times. This rearrangement joins TRBV11-2 to TRBJ2-1, with D possibly matching TRBD2 (6 bases). Trimming stripped 5 bases from V and 4 bases from J, with 15 bases between. Germline V gives CDR1 SGHAT, CDR2 FQNNGV. This CDR3 contains 15 residues. CDR3 sequence reads: CASSIASGSYNEQFF. The CDR3 nucleotides read TGTGCCAGCAGCATAGCCAGCGGGTCTTACAATGAGCAGTTCTTC.

The rearrangement uses TRBV10-3 and TRBJ1-6; the match to TRBD1 covers 9 bases. J was trimmed by 10 bases and V by 0 bases; bases with no gene match: 4. The germline V gene encodes CDR1 ENHRY and CDR2 SYGVKD. The CDR3 has 15 amino acids. The CDR3 here is CAISESTGGRSPLHF. In DNA, the CDR3 is TGTGCCATCAGTGAGTCCACAGGGGGCAGGTCACCCCTCCACTTT.